The 21 T cell receptor beta chains in this list originate from one sample, sequenced in a study of low-dose radiotherapy and immunotherapy resistance in tumors. Time point specified: after trial treatment. The treatment was: LDRT plus nivolumab, ipilimumab, low-dose cyclophosphamide and aspirin (RACIN trial). Alpha- and beta-chain coverage of first-strand cDNA came from TRAV- and TRBV-specific primers. For amplifying TCRs, the PCR ran for about 20 cycles with Phusion, which was used together with a constant-region primer and the adapter on the V primers. TCRdb fed the reads into MiXCR, producing one record per CDR3 protein. Here the sample spans about 39,000 distinct CDR3 sequences, around 20% being singletons. The source was PBMCs, collected after low-dose radiotherapy plus immunotherapy. Every receptor here comes from a female donor with ovarian cancer.

The chain carries TRBV11-2 and TRBJ1-1; D is unresolved. CDR3 size: 13 residues. Germline V gene lookup returns CDR1 SGHAT and CDR2 FQNNGV. With 1 base removed from V and 1 base from J, the gap between germline ends came to 4 bases. CDR3 protein: CASSLVENTEAFF. In DNA form, the CDR3 reads TGTGCCAGCAGCTTAGTGGAGAACACTGAAGCTTTCTTT.

There are a few counts of this clonotype. V and J are TRBV6-6 and TRBJ2-3; D is ambiguous. V shed 8 bases and J shed 1 base, with 10 bases lying between them. The CDR3 spans 13 residues. CDR1 is MNHNY, CDR2 SVGAGI, per germline (reference sequence). CDR3 coding DNA: TGTGCCAGCGACCGGGCTGGCACAGATACGCAGTATTTT. It encodes CASDRAGTDTQYF.

This clonotype was counted many times. The genes are TRBV10-1 and TRBJ2-5, with 11 bases that match TRBD2. J was trimmed by 0 bases and V by 6 bases; bases with no gene match: 3. Germline CDR1 and CDR2: WNHNN and SYGVQD (reference sequence). This CDR3 contains 15 residues. For the CDR3, the DNA is TGCGCCAGCAGCCTACTAGCGGGAGACCAAGAGACCCAGTACTTC. It encodes CASSLLAGDQETQYF.

A remark on this clonotype: It differs at one base from a far larger clone, so likely a read error. The V call is TRBV24-1, the J call TRBJ2-7; 8 bases map to TRBD1. The germline gives CDR1 KGHDR, CDR2 SFDVKD. There are 13 residues in the CDR3. V dropped 11 bases and J dropped 7; count of bases not matched to a gene: 12. CDR3 residues: CASDRGDYNEQYF. Here the CDR3 DNA reads TGTGCCAGCGACAGGGGTGACTACAATGAGCAGTACTTC.

This clonotype was recorded many times. The chain couples TRBV30 to TRBJ1-2, with 8 bases lining up with TRBD1. The CDR3 is made up of 16 amino acids. Germline V gives CDR1 GTSNPN, CDR2 SVGIG (reference sequence). Trimming took 4 bases from V and 2 from J; bases not matched to a gene: 12. This CDR3 reads CAWTRQGAGGNYGYTF. Here the CDR3 DNA reads TGTGCCTGGACTCGGCAGGGGGCTGGAGGCAACTATGGCTACACCTTC.

This clonotype was seen many times. The chain joins TRBV12-3 or TRBV12-4 to TRBJ2-2; D remains unclear. V lost 8 bases and J lost 6, with 16 bases in between. The CDR3 is 14 amino acids. The CDR3 DNA reads as TGTGCCAGCGCTAAGAGATTTGGGGCCGGGGAGCTGTTTTTT. It translates to CASAKRFGAGELFF.

The chain joins TRBV28 to TRBJ1-1, with D uncertain. The V and J ends lost 10 bases and 0 bases respectively, with 18 bases between them. CDR1 is MDHEN, CDR2 SYDVKM, per germline. The CDR3 loop spans 15 amino acids. The DNA for the CDR3 is TGTGCCACCGGCCCTCCTAGTGGTCTGAACACTGAAGCTTTCTTT. This gives the protein CATGPPSGLNTEAFF.

The chain couples TRBV14 to TRBJ2-3; no reliable D call. The CDR3 is 14 amino acids. Trimming left V 0 bases short and J 2 bases short, with 6 bases between. The germline CDR1 and CDR2 sequences are SGHDN and FVKESK. The CDR3 nucleotides are TGTGCCAGCAGCCAAGACCGGGCCACAGATACGCAGTATTTT. It translates to CASSQDRATDTQYF.

The table lists this clonotype with many counts. This sequence joins TRBV12-3 or TRBV12-4 and TRBJ1-4; D uncertain. This CDR3 spans 15 amino acids. V lost 1 base and J lost 9, with 15 bases in between. CDR3 nucleotides: TGTGCCAGCAGTTTAGAGGTGGGAGCCCTCAAAAAACTGTTTTTT. Amino acid sequence: CASSLEVGALKKLFF.

This clonotype was seen repeatedly, ten times or more. This rearrangement joins TRBV28 to TRBJ2-1; no clear D. V was shortened by 5 bases and J by 0 bases, with 11 bases between the two germline ends. Germline loops: CDR1 MDHEN, CDR2 SYDVKM. The CDR3 length is 15 residues. The CDR3 coding sequence is TGTGCCAGCAGTACGAGAATGAGCTCCTACAATGAGCAGTTCTTC. It is translated as CASSTRMSSYNEQFF.

Many counts were recorded for this clonotype. The chain couples TRBV4-1 to TRBJ2-5; the D gene is possibly TRBD1 (7 bases). Germline-derived CDR1 and CDR2 are MGHRA and YSYEKL. Trimming took 1 base from V and 5 from J, leaving 17 bases between them. The CDR3 spans 16 residues. The CDR3 spells CASSQGDWDSEETQYF. The CDR3 DNA reads as TGCGCCAGCAGCCAAGGGGACTGGGACAGTGAGGAGACCCAGTACTTC.

The sample holds many counts of this clonotype. The chain uses TRBV6-5 and TRBJ1-5; 9 nucleotides align to TRBD1. V gave up 6 bases and J gave up 8 bases; unmatched junction bases: 11. The CDR3 covers 15 residues. The germline V gene encodes CDR1 MNHEY and CDR2 SVGAGI. The CDR3 bases are TGTGCCAGCAGGACCCGGGGGACAGGGTTGGAGCCCCAGCATTTT. Protein product: CASRTRGTGLEPQHF.

This clonotype was recorded at least ten times. The chain recombines TRBV5-6 with TRBJ2-3, with 8 nucleotides matching TRBD1. The CDR3 is 14 amino acids. V lost 1 base and J lost 7; bases outside the gene matches: 5. Germline CDR1 is SGHDT and CDR2 is YYEEEE. Here the CDR3 reads CASSLSDRGNTQYF. CDR3 DNA: TGTGCCAGCAGCTTGAGCGACAGGGGAAATACGCAGTATTTT.

In this sample, this clonotype turned up many times. The chain recombines TRBV20-1 with TRBJ2-2, with 7 bases aligning to TRBD1. CDR1 and CDR2 from the germline V gene are DFQATT and SNEGSKA (reference sequence). The V segment lost 5 bases and the J segment 5 bases; nucleotides outside the gene matches: 8. The CDR3 contains 14 residues. For the CDR3, the DNA is TGCAGTGCTGTAGAGGGGGCGTATACCGGGGAGCTGTTTTTT. Encoded protein: CSAVEGAYTGELFF.

This clonotype was observed at least ten times. The V and J genes are TRBV10-3 and TRBJ2-3, with TRBD2 as a possible D gene (5 bases). Trimming cost V 2 bases and J 5 bases, with 5 bases left between them. Germline CDR1 and CDR2: ENHRY and SYGVKD. The CDR3 is 12 residues long. The CDR3 protein is CAISEGRDTQYF. The CDR3 nucleotides are TGTGCCATCAGTGAGGGGAGAGATACGCAGTATTTT.

This clonotype was seen at least ten times. This chain connects TRBV4-1 to TRBJ2-7; 7 nucleotides align to TRBD2. There are 13 residues in the CDR3. Germline V lookup: CDR1 MGHRA, CDR2 YSYEKL. Losses at the gene ends were 0 bases for V and 9 bases for J; bases not matched to a gene: 5. CDR3 loop: CASSQDGGGAQYF. The DNA for the CDR3 is TGCGCCAGCAGCCAAGATGGCGGGGGTGCGCAGTACTTC.

This clonotype was observed many times. The chain combines TRBV5-1 with TRBJ2-7; 10 bases match TRBD1. This CDR3 has 13 amino acids. Trimming cost V 7 bases and J 5 bases; bases outside gene matches: 6. Germline V gene data show CDR1 as SGHRS and CDR2 as YFSETQ. The CDR3 nucleotides read TGCGCCAGCGCGGACAGGGGGTTCAACGAGCAGTACTTC. Translation: CASADRGFNEQYF.

This clonotype was counted many times. V and J are TRBV12-5 and TRBJ2-2; the D gene could be TRBD1 or TRBD2 (6 bases each). Between the trimmed V and J ends, which lost 6 bases and 0 bases, there was a span of 17 bases. Germline lookup yields CDR1 LGHNT and CDR2 FRNRAP. The CDR3 runs 17 residues. The CDR3 DNA reads TGTGCTAGTGGCCGGACTACCGGGACAACGAACACCGGGGAGCTGTTTTTT. It encodes CASGRTTGTTNTGELFF.

This clonotype occurred once. A far larger clone is one base from this, pointing to a likely read error. The gene calls are TRBV6-5 and TRBJ2-3; no clear D gene. The CDR3 length is 11 residues. Trimming cost V 5 bases and J 6 bases, with 6 bases left between them. Germline lookup yields CDR1 MNHEY and CDR2 SVGAGI. CDR3 in DNA: TGTGCCAGCAGTGTTGTGGATACGCAGTATTTT. This codes for CASSVVDTQYF.

This clonotype was counted ten times or more. The genes are TRBV6-6 and TRBJ1-4; D is unclear. The germline CDR1 and CDR2 sequences are MNHNY and SVGAGI (reference sequence). Trimming shortened V by 2 bases and J by 4 bases, and 5 bases separated the two germline ends. CDR3 length: 13 amino acids. The chain's CDR3 is CASSYRVNEKLFF. In nucleotides, the CDR3 is TGTGCCAGCAGTTACAGGGTTAATGAAAAACTGTTTTTT.

This clonotype has a count of ten or more. The chain employs TRBV20-1 and TRBJ2-3; D may match TRBD1 or TRBD2 (5 bases each). This CDR3 has 15 amino acids. Germline loops: CDR1 DFQATT, CDR2 SNEGSKA (reference sequence). Trimming cost V 6 bases and J 2 bases, with 18 bases left between them. In nucleotides, the CDR3 is TGCAGTGCCCTCCCAGGGTCGGGGTCCACAGATACGCAGTATTTT. Its protein product is CSALPGSGSTDTQYF.